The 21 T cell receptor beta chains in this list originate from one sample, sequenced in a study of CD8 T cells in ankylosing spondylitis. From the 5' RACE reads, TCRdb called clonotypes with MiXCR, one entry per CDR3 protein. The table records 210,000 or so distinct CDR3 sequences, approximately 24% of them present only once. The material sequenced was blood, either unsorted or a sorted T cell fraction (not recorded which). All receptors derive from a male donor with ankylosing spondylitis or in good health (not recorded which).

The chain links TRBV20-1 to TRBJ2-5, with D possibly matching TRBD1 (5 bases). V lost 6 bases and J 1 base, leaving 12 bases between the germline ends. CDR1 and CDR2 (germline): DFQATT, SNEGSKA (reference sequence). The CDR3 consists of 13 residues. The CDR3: CSATTASQETQYF. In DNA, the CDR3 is TGCAGTGCCACGACAGCCTCCCAAGAGACCCAGTACTTC.

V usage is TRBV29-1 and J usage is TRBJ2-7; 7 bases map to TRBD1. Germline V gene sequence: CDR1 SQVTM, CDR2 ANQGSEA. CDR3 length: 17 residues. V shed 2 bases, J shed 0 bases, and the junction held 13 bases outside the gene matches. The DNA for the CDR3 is TGCAGCGTTGAAAGAGCCTCAGGGGGACACCTCTCCTACGAGCAGTACTTC. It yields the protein CSVERASGGHLSYEQYF.

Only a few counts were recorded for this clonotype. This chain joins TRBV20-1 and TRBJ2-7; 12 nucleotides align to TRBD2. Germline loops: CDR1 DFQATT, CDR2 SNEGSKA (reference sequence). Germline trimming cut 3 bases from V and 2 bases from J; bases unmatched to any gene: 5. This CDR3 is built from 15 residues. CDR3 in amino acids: CSASLAGGPAYEQYF. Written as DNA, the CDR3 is TGCAGTGCTAGCCTAGCGGGAGGGCCTGCCTACGAGCAGTACTTC.

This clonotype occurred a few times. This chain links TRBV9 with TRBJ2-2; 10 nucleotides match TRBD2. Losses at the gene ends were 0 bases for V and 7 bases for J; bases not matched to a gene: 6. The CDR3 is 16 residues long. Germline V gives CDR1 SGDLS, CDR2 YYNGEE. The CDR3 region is CASSVGSSGSHGELFF. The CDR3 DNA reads TGTGCCAGCAGCGTAGGCTCTAGCGGGAGTCACGGGGAGCTGTTTTTT.

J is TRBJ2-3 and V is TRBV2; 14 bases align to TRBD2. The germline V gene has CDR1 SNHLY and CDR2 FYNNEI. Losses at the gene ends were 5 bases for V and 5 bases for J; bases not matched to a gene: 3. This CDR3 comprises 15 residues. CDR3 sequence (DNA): TGTGCCAGCAGTAAAGGACTAGCGGGAGGAGATACGCAGTATTTT. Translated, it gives CASSKGLAGGDTQYF.

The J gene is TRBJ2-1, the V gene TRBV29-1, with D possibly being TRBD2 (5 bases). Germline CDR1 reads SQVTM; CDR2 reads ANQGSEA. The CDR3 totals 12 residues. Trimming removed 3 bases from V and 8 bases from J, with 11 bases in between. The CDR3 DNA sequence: TGCAGCGTTGATCGTTTGCGGGATGAGCAGTTCTTC. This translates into CSVDRLRDEQFF.

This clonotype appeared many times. The CDR3 nucleotides read TGTGCCATCAGTCCCGAGGGCAGGGGTGACCAAGAGACCCAGTACTTC. This encodes CAISPEGRGDQETQYF. This chain joins TRBV10-3 and TRBJ2-5; possible D gene TRBD1, 6 bases. The V gene's germline CDR1 is ENHRY and CDR2 SYGVKD. This CDR3 has 16 residues. V was shortened by 5 bases and J by 0 bases, with 16 bases between the two germline ends.

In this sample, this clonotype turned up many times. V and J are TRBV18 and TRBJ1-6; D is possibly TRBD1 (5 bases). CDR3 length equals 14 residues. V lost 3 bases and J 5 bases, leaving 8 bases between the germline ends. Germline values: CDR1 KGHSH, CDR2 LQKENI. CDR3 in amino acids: CASSPRVDNSPLHF. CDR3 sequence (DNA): TGTGCCAGCTCACCCAGGGTGGATAATTCACCCCTCCACTTT.

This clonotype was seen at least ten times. The chain's CDR3 is CASNDRGNQPQHF. The CDR3 DNA is TGTGCCAGCAATGACAGAGGAAATCAGCCCCAGCATTTT. V gene TRBV6-6 combines with J gene TRBJ1-5; maybe TRBD1 (5 bases). V gave up 7 bases and J gave up 4 bases, with 11 bases separating them. The CDR3 is 13 amino acids. Per germline, CDR1 MNHNY and CDR2 SVGAGI (reference sequence).

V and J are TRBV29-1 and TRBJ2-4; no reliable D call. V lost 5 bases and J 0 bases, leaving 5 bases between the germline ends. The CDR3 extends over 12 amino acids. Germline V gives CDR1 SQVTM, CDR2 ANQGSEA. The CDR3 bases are TGCAGCGTTATCATAGCCAAAAACATTCAGTACTTC. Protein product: CSVIIAKNIQYF.

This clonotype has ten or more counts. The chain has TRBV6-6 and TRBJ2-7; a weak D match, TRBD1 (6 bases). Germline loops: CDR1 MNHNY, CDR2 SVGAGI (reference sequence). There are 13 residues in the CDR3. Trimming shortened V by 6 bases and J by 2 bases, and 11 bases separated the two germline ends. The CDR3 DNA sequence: TGTGCCAGCAGAACAGGGACAACCTACGAGCAGTACTTC. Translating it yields CASRTGTTYEQYF.

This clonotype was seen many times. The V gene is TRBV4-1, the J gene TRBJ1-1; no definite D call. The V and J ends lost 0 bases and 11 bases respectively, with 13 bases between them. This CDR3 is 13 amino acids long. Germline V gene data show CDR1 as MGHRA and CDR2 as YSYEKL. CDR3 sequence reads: CASSQDLRLGAFF. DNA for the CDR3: TGCGCCAGCAGCCAAGATCTCCGATTGGGGGCTTTCTTT.

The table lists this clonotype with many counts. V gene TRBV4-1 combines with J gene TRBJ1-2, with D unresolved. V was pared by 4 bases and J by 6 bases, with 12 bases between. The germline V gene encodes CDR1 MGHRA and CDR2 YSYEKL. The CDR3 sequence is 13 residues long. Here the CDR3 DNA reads TGCGCCAGCAGCCGAATCGGGTATAATGGCTACACCTTC. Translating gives CASSRIGYNGYTF.

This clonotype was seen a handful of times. Written as DNA, the CDR3 is TGTGCCAGCAGCCCGACGGGACTCCCGACAGATACGCAGTATTTT. This sequence encodes CASSPTGLPTDTQYF. The chain joins TRBV5-5 to TRBJ2-3; D perhaps matches TRBD2 (6 bases). The germline CDR1 and CDR2 sequences are SGHKS and YYEKEE (reference sequence). V lost 4 bases, J lost 3 bases, and 15 bases lay in between. The CDR3 has 15 residues.

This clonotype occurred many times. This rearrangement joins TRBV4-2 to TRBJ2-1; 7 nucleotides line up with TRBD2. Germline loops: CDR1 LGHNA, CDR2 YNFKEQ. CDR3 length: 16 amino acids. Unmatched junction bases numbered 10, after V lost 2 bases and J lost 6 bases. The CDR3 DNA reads TGTGCCAGCAGCCAACTCACTAGCGCCGCATCCAATGAGCAGTTCTTC. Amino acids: CASSQLTSAASNEQFF.

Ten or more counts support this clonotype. The CDR3 spells CSAGGTGAYEQYF. CDR3 nucleotides: TGCAGCGCGGGGGGGACAGGGGCCTACGAGCAGTACTTC. J is TRBJ2-7 and V is TRBV29-1; 10 nucleotides match TRBD1. CDR1 SQVTM and CDR2 ANQGSEA come from the germline V gene. The CDR3 totals 13 residues. Germline trimming cut 7 bases from V and 2 bases from J; bases unmatched to any gene: 5.

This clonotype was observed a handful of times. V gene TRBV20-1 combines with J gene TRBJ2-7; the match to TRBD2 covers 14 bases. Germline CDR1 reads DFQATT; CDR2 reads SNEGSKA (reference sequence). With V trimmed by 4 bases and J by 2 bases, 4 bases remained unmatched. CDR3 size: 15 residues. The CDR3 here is CSAIRLAGGAYEQYF. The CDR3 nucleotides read TGCAGTGCTATTAGACTAGCGGGAGGGGCCTACGAGCAGTACTTC.

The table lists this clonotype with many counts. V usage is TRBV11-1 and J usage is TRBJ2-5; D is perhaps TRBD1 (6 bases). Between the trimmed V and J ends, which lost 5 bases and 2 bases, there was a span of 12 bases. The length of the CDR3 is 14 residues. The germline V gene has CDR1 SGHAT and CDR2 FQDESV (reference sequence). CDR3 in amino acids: CASSLRDKQETQYF. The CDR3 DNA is TGTGCCAGCAGCCTCCGGGACAAGCAAGAGACCCAGTACTTC.

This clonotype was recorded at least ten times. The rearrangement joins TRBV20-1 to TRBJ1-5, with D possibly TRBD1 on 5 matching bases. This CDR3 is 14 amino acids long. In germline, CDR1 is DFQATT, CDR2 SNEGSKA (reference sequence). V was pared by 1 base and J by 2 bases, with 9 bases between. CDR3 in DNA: TGCAGTGCTAGAGCAGGGCTCGGCAATCAGCCCCAGCATTTT. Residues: CSARAGLGNQPQHF.

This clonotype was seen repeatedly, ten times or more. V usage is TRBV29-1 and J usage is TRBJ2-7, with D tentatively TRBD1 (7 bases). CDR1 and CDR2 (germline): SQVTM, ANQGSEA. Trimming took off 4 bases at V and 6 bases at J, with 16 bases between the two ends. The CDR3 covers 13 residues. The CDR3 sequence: CSVVRQGGSEQYF. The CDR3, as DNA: TGCAGCGTTGTACGTCAGGGGGGTAGCGAGCAGTACTTC.

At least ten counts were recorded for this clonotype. The CDR3 nucleotides are TGTGCCAGCACCCGAGAGGGGGGGTACGAGCAGTACTTC. It codes for CASTREGGYEQYF. The chain carries TRBV2 and TRBJ2-7; a weak D match, TRBD2 (7 bases). Between the trimmed V and J ends, which lost 7 bases and 4 bases, there was a span of 14 bases. The CDR3 loop spans 13 amino acids. CDR1 is SNHLY and CDR2 is FYNNEI in the germline V gene. Together with reference TRBV2 and TRBJ2-7, the CDR3 gives the full variable domain: EPEVTQTPSHQVTQMGQEVILRCVPISNHLYFYWYRQILGQKVEFLVSFYNNEISEKSEIFDDQFSVERPDGSNFTLKIRSTKLEDSAMYFCASTREGGYEQYFGPGTRLTVT.